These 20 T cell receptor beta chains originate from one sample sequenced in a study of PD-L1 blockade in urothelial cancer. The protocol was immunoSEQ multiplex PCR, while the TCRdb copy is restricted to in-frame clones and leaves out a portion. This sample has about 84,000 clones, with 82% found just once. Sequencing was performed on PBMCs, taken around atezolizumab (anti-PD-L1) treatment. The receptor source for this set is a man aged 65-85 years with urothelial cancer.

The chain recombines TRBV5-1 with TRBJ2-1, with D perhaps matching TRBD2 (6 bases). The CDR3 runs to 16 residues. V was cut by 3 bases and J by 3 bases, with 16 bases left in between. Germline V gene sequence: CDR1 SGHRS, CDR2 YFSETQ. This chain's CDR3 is CASSSDPGDIYNEQFF. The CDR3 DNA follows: TGCGCCAGCAGCTCGGATCCGGGGGATATCTACAATGAGCAGTTCTTC.

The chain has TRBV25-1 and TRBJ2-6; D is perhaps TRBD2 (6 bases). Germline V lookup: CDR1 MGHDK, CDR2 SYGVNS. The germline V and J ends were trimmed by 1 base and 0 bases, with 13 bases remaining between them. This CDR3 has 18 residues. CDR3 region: CASSESWREDSGANVLTF. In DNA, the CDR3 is TGTGCCAGCAGTGAATCGTGGAGGGAGGACTCTGGGGCCAACGTCCTGACTTTC.

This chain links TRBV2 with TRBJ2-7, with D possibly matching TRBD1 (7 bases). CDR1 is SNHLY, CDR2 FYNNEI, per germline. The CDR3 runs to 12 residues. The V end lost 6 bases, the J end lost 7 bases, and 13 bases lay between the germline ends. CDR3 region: CASRDQGGEQYF. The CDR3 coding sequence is TGTGCCAGCAGAGATCAGGGGGGTGAGCAGTACTTC.

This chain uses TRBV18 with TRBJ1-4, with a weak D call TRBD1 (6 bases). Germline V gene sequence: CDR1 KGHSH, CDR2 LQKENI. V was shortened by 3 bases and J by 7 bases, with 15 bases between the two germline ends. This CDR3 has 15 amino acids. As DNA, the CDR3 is TGTGCCAGCTCACCCCCCCAGGGGCGTACTGAAAAACTGTTTTTT. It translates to CASSPPQGRTEKLFF.

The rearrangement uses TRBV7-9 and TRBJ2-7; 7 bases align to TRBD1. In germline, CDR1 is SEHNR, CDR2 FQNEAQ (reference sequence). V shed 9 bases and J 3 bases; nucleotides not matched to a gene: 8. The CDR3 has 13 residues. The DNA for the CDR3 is TGTGCCAGTCTACAGGGGCCGCTCTACGAGCAGTACTTC. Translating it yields CASLQGPLYEQYF. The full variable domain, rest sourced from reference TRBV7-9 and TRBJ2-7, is DTGVSQNPRHKITKRGQNVTFRCDPISEHNRLYWYRQTLGQGPEFLTYFQNEAQLEKSRLLSDRFSAERPKGSFSTLEIQRTEQGDSAMYLCASLQGPLYEQYFGPGTRLTVT.

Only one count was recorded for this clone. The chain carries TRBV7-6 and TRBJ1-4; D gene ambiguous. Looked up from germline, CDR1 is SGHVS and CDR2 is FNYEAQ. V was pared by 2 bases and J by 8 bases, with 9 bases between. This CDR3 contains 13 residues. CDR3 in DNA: TGTGCCAGCAGCTTAAGACAAGGAGAAAAACTGTTTTTT. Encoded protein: CASSLRQGEKLFF.

CDR3 in amino acids: CASTDADRGQLASTEAFF. The CDR3 nucleotides are TGTGCCAGCACCGATGCGGACAGGGGCCAACTGGCCTCCACTGAAGCTTTCTTT. The chain recombines TRBV27 with TRBJ1-1; the match to TRBD1 covers 9 bases. Germline CDR1 is MNHEY and CDR2 is SMNVEV (reference sequence). Germline trimming cut 7 bases from V and 4 bases from J; bases unmatched to any gene: 19. The CDR3 spans 18 residues.

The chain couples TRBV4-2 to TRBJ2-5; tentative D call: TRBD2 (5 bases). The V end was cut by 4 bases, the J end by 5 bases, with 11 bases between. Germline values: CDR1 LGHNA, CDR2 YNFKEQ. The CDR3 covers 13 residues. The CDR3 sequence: CASSLLERETQYF. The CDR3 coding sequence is TGTGCCAGCAGCCTACTAGAGAGGGAGACCCAGTACTTC.

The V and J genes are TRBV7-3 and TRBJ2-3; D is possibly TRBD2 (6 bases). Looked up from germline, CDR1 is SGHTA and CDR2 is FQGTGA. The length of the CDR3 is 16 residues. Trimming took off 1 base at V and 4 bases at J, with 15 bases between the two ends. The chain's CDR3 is CASSLNGFGTSDTQYF. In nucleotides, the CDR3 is TGTGCCAGCAGCTTAAATGGCTTTGGGACTTCAGATACGCAGTATTTT.

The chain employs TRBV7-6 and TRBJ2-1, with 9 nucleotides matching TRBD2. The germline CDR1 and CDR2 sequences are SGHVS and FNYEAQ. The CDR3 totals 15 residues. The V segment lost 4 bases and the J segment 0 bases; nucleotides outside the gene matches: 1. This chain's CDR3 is CASSSSGVSYNEQFF. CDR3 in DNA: TGTGCCAGCAGCTCTAGCGGGGTCTCCTACAATGAGCAGTTCTTC.

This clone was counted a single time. Written as DNA, the CDR3 is TGCAGCGTAGTTGGGGCGGGGGGCTTTGGAGAGACCCAGTACTTC. Its translation is CSVVGAGGFGETQYF. This rearrangement joins TRBV29-1 to TRBJ2-5, with 8 bases identical to TRBD2. Germline trimming cut 6 bases from V and 4 bases from J; bases unmatched to any gene: 13. Germline values: CDR1 SQVTM, CDR2 ANQGSEA. CDR3 size: 15 residues.

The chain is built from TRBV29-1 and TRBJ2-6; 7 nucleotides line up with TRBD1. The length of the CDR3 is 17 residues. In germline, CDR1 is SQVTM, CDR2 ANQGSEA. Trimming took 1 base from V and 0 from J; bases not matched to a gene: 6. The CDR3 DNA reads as TGCAGCGTTGAAGCGGACAGGTCTGGCTCTGGGGCCAACGTCCTGACTTTC. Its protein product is CSVEADRSGSGANVLTF. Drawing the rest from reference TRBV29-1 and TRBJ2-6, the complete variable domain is SAVISQKPSRDICQRGTSLTIQCQVDSQVTMMFWYRQQPGQSLTLIATANQGSEATYESGFVIDKFPISRPNLTFSTLTVSNMSPEDSSIYLCSVEADRSGSGANVLTFGAGSRLTVL.

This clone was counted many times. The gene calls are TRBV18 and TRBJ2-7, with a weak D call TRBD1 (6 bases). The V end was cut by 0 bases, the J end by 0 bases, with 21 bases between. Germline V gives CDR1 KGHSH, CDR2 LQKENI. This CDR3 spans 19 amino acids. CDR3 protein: CASSPPTGSTGLSSYEQYF. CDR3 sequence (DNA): TGTGCCAGCTCACCACCTACCGGATCGACAGGTCTCAGCTCCTACGAGCAGTACTTC.

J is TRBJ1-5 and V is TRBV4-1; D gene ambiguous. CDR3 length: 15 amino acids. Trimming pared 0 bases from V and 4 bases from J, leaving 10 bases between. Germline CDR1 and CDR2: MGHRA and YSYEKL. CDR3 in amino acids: CASSQELTGNQPQHF. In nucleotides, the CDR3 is TGCGCCAGCAGCCAAGAATTGACGGGTAATCAGCCCCAGCATTTT.

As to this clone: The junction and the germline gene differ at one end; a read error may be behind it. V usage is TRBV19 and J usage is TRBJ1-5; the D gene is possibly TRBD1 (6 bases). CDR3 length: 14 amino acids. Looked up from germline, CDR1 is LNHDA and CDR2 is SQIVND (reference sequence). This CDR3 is CASGMTGGNQPQHF. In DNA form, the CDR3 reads TGTGCCAGTGGTATGACAGGAGGCAATCAGCCCCAGCATTTT.

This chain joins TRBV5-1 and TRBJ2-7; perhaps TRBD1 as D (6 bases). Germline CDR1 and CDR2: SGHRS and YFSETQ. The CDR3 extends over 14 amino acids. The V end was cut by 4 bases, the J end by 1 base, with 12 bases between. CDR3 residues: CASSAQGPSYEQYF. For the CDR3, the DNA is TGCGCCAGCAGCGCACAGGGTCCTTCCTACGAGCAGTACTTC. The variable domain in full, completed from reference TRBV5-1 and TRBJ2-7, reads KAGVTQTPRYLIKTRGQQVTLSCSPISGHRSVSWYQQTPGQGLQFLFEYFSETQRNKGNFPGRFSGRQFSNSRSEMNVSTLELGDSALYLCASSAQGPSYEQYFGPGTRLTVT.

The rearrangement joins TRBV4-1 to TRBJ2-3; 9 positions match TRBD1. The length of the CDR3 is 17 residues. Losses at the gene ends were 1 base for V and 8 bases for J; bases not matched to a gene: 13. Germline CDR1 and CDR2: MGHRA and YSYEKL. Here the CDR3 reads CASSQAPGTGPTGTQYF. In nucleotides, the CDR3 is TGCGCCAGCAGCCAAGCTCCAGGGACAGGGCCGACCGGTACGCAGTATTTT.

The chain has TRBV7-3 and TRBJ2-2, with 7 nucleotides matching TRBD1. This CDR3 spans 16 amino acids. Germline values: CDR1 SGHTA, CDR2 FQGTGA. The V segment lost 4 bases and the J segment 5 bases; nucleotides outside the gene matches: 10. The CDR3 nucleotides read TGTGCCAGCAGCTCCGTCGAGGGGGCCGGGACCGGGGAGCTGTTTTTT. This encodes CASSSVEGAGTGELFF.

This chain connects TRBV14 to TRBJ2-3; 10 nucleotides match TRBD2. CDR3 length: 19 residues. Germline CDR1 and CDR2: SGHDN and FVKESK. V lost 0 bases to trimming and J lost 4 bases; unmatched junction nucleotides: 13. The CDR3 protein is CASSQDSLAGAQGADTQYF. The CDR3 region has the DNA TGTGCCAGCAGCCAAGATAGCCTAGCGGGGGCTCAGGGAGCAGATACGCAGTATTTT.

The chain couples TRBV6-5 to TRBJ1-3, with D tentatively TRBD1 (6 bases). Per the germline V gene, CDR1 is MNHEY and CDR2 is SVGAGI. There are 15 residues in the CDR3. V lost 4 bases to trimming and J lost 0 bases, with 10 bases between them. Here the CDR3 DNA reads TGTGCCAGCAGTTTAGCAGGGGTCTCTGGAAACACCATATATTTT. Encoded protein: CASSLAGVSGNTIYF.